This T cell receptor beta chain is from a study of vaccination and CD4 T cells after COVID-19. Germline loops: CDR1 MGHRA, CDR2 YSYEKL. J gave up 4 bases and V 5 bases, and 10 bases lay outside the gene matches. This CDR3 region has 15 residues. Treatment noted: roughly 11-day PBMC culture with coronavirus spike peptide pools or control peptides (ViraFEST assay). Antigen-specific T cells were expanded with peptide pools by ViraFEST, and TCRs were then sequenced. Peptide pools at approximately 9.9 ug/ml and IL-2 at 10 IU/ml were added to cultures of 1.5 million to 2 million PBMCs per well. Worth noting for this clonotype: Antigen unknown.

The study, taken as a whole, reports: SARS-CoV-2-reactive clonotype medians increased from roughly 22 to 38, not significantly.

The Oncomine TCR Beta short-read assay sequenced DNA from cultured CD4+ T cells. MiXCR, run by TCRdb on the PCR reads, gives a single entry per CDR3 protein. The sample shows 7,000 to 9,000 distinct CDR3 sequences, over 70% of them seen only once. The chain employs TRBV4-1 and TRBJ1-2; 7 bases map to TRBD1. Sequencing input: CD4+ T cells from blood, cultured in vitro. The origin of this receptor is a human donor who had recovered from COVID-19. The CDR3 coding sequence is TGCGCCAGCAGCGGAAGAAGGCAGGGGGTCTATGGCTACACCTTC. Translation gives CASSGRRQGVYGYTF.